One TCR beta chain is described in this entry. The antigen remains unidentified. This entry comes from a study of T cell responses to AZD1222 COVID-19 vaccine. Here immunoSEQ multiplex PCR was the method, and the copy in TCRdb shows in-frame clones only, minus some. Of roughly 120,000 clones listed, about nine tenths are singletons. Notes on the study in general: Of spike-specific TCRs, nearly half reportedly target regions left unmutated in variants. Only a handful of AZD1222 recipients tested seropositive at baseline. Donors were chiefly white British, with a greater number of females, and clonal diversity was perhaps underestimated. Without day 14 samples, only post-peak T cell repertoires were studied.

Germline V gene data show CDR1 as LNHDA and CDR2 as SQIVND (reference sequence). The CDR3 extends over 16 amino acids. The V gene end was trimmed by 5 bases and the J gene end by 6 bases; junction bases not matched to a gene: 10. This TCR came from an adult in good health. The sequencing here drew on peripheral blood, taken on day 0 of AZD1222 vaccination. The chain joins TRBV19 to TRBJ1-5, with 10 positions matching TRBD1. For the CDR3, the DNA is TGTGCCAGTAGTGCGACGGACAGGGGGATCGGTCAGCCCCAGCATTTT. Its translation: CASSATDRGIGQPQHF.